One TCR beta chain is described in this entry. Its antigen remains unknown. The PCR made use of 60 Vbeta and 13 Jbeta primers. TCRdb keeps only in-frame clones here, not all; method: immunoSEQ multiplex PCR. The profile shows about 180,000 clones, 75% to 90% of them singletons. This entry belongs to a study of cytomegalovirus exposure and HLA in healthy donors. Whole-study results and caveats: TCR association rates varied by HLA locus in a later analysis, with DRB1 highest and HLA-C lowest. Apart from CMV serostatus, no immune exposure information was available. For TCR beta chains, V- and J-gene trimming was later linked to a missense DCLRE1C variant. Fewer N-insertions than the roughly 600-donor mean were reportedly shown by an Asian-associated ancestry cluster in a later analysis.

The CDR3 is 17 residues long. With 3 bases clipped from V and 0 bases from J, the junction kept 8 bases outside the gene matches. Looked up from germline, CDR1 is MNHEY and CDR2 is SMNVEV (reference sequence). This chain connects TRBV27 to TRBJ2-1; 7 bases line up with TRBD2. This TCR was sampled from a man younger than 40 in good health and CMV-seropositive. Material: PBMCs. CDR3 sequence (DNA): TGTGCCAGCAGTTTTCTGGTAGGCGGGAGCTCCTACAATGAGCAGTTCTTC. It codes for CASSFLVGGSSYNEQFF.